This T cell receptor (beta chain) is from a study of cytomegalovirus exposure and HLA in healthy donors. General observations from the study: The HLA-A and HLA-B alleles of most subjects were reportedly predicted accurately from TCR beta sequences.

As concerns this clone: The antigen is unknown.

The PCR ran on 60 Vbeta and 13 Jbeta primers. Clones were read by immunoSEQ multiplex PCR, and TCRdb kept only the in-frame ones, dropping some. The data show about 180,000 clones, 77% seen once. Germline trimming cut 4 bases from V and 4 bases from J; bases unmatched to any gene: 11. Germline CDR1 LNHNV, CDR2 YYDKDF (reference sequence). The CDR3 length is 17 residues. The chain couples TRBV15 to TRBJ2-3, with 10 bases that match TRBD2. Material for sequencing was PBMCs. The sequence was obtained from a man younger than 35 in good health and CMV-seronegative. DNA of the CDR3: TGTGCCACCAGCACAGGGGCGGCTAGCGGGAGTTCAGATACGCAGTATTTT. This codes for CATSTGAASGSSDTQYF.